Listed here are 18 T cell receptor beta chains from one sample, sequenced in a study of radiotherapy plus CTLA-4 blockade in lung cancer listed by TCRdb under 2018. The library was obtained by the immunoSEQ multiplex PCR assay. TCRdb took this table from immuneACCESS and kept in-frame rearrangements with V and J called. Such tables lack part of the clones; where checked against another copy, unresolved V genes explain under half of the gap, and the rest is unexplained. Present in this sample are about 120,000 clones, around 90% of which were seen just once. Roughly 7% of the sample rests with the top ten. Here the sequenced sample was peripheral blood, taken from a patient treated with radiotherapy plus ipilimumab. The receptors shown here come from a human donor with non-small cell lung cancer that progressed on radiotherapy plus ipilimumab.

The V call is TRBV21-1, the J call TRBJ2-5; the D call TRBD2 from the table was never checked on the DNA. TRBV21-1 constitutes a pseudogene. The CDR3 runs 15 residues. CDR3 coding DNA: TGTGCCAGCGGAACTGAACTAGCGCTCCAAGAGACCCAGTACTTC. Residues: CASGTELALQETQYF.

This clone was seen only once. The same CDR3 also results from other DNA sequences found in this sample. DNA of the CDR3: TGCGCCAGCAGCCGGACTATCTCTGGAAACACCATATATTTT. As protein: CASSRTISGNTIYF. This chain links TRBV5-1 with TRBJ1-3; D gene uncertain. V lost 4 bases and J 0 bases, leaving 8 bases between the germline ends. Germline V lookup: CDR1 SGHRS, CDR2 YFSETQ. The CDR3 is made up of 14 amino acids.

The V gene is TRBV6-1, the J gene TRBJ1-4, with D hard to call. The V and J ends lost 2 bases and 0 bases respectively, with 7 bases between them. CDR3 length equals 15 residues. CDR1 and CDR2 (germline): MNHNS, SASEGT. The CDR3 DNA sequence: TGTGCCAGCAGTGAACTAGTAGCAACTAATGAAAAACTGTTTTTT. This gives the protein CASSELVATNEKLFF.

The chain recombines TRBV5-1 with TRBJ2-2; the D gene is possibly TRBD2 (6 bases). Trimming took 3 bases from V and 3 from J, leaving 12 bases between them. This CDR3 region has 15 residues. The germline CDR1 and CDR2 sequences are SGHRS and YFSETQ. The CDR3 bases are TGCGCCAGCAGCTCGTCTGGGACTTACACCGGGGAGCTGTTTTTT. Translated, it gives CASSSSGTYTGELFF.

V usage is TRBV2 and J usage is TRBJ2-5; TRBD1 matches 9 bases. The CDR3 has 16 amino acids. V gave up 6 bases and J gave up 7 bases; unmatched junction bases: 15. CDR1 and CDR2 (germline): SNHLY, FYNNEI. CDR3 amino acids: CASRAQTGGDPGTQYF. The CDR3 bases are TGTGCCAGCAGGGCCCAAACAGGGGGCGACCCGGGGACCCAGTACTTC.

The chain has TRBV2 and TRBJ2-3; D may be TRBD1 or TRBD2 (5 bases each). The V gene lost 1 base and the J gene lost 5 bases, with 13 bases spanning the gap. This CDR3 is built from 15 residues. Germline values: CDR1 SNHLY, CDR2 FYNNEI. CDR3 in amino acids: CASSEVGGSRDTQYF. The CDR3 nucleotides read TGTGCCAGCAGTGAAGTTGGGGGTTCGAGAGATACGCAGTATTTT.

The chain recombines TRBV27 with TRBJ2-1; D gene uncertain. CDR3 length equals 13 residues. V dropped 4 bases and J dropped 7 bases, with 11 bases sitting between them. Germline CDR1 is MNHEY and CDR2 is SMNVEV (reference sequence). This chain's CDR3 is CASSYLTGNEQFF. The CDR3 nucleotides read TGTGCCAGCAGTTACCTTACCGGGAATGAGCAGTTCTTC.

The CDR3 DNA reads as TGTGCCAGCAGTCGAACAGGGAGCAATGAGCAGTTCTTC. Protein: CASSRTGSNEQFF. The chain recombines TRBV5-6 with TRBJ2-1, with a tentative D call TRBD1 (6 bases). V shed 5 bases and J shed 6 bases, with 12 bases lying between them. Germline loops: CDR1 SGHDT, CDR2 YYEEEE. The CDR3 runs to 13 residues.

The V gene is TRBV9, the J gene TRBJ2-7; 10 bases match TRBD2. The CDR3 runs to 14 residues. Trimming removed 3 bases from V and 11 bases from J; junction bases left unmatched: 11. CDR1 and CDR2 from the germline V gene are SGDLS and YYNGEE. The CDR3 protein is CASSEGLAELNKYF. The CDR3 coding sequence is TGTGCCAGCAGCGAAGGACTAGCGGAGCTTAACAAGTACTTC.

This clone was seen once. The chain carries TRBV29-1 and TRBJ2-1; 7 bases map to TRBD1. V was pared by 3 bases and J by 9 bases, with 8 bases of the junction left unmatched. The length of the CDR3 is 13 residues. Germline values: CDR1 SQVTM, CDR2 ANQGSEA. The CDR3 region is CSVEFNRGFEQFF. CDR3 bases: TGCAGCGTTGAGTTTAACAGGGGATTTGAGCAGTTCTTC.

V gene TRBV6-1 combines with J gene TRBJ2-7; perhaps TRBD2 as D (5 bases). Germline V gives CDR1 MNHNS, CDR2 SASEGT. This CDR3 comprises 14 residues. Trimming left V 1 base short and J 6 bases short, with 13 bases between. The CDR3 region has the DNA TGTGCCAGCAGTGAAGGTGGAGGTGGAGTCGAGCAGTACTTC. Protein product: CASSEGGGGVEQYF.

This clone was seen more than once but under ten times. The chain links TRBV6-1 to TRBJ2-1, with D tentatively TRBD2 (6 bases). Trimming stripped 2 bases from V and 8 bases from J, with 19 bases between. CDR1 MNHNS and CDR2 SASEGT come from the germline V gene. The CDR3 contains 16 residues. CDR3 DNA sequence: TGTGCCAGCAGTGAACCTCCGGGCCTCGGGGAGGATGAGCAGTTCTTC. Translation: CASSEPPGLGEDEQFF.

This chain links TRBV4-1 with TRBJ2-3; D unresolved. CDR3 length: 17 residues. The V end lost 2 bases, the J end lost 1 base, and 16 bases lay between the germline ends. Germline V lookup: CDR1 MGHRA, CDR2 YSYEKL. The CDR3 sequence is CASSQPGRRKGTDTQYF. CDR3 DNA sequence: TGCGCCAGCAGCCAACCTGGACGGAGAAAAGGCACAGATACGCAGTATTTT.

The chain recombines TRBV7-8 with TRBJ1-1; possibly TRBD1 for D (6 bases). Per germline, CDR1 SGHVS and CDR2 FQNEAQ. V gave up 5 bases and J gave up 0 bases, with 16 bases separating them. The CDR3 length is 16 residues. CDR3 loop: CASSVIPDRLNTEAFF. The CDR3 coding sequence is TGTGCCAGCAGCGTGATACCGGACAGATTGAACACTGAAGCTTTCTTT.

This clone has only one observation. The V gene is TRBV27, the J gene TRBJ2-1, with 8 bases lining up with TRBD2. V trimming: 8 bases; J trimming: 6 bases; junction bases outside the gene matches: 18. The CDR3 has 17 amino acids. CDR1 and CDR2 (germline): MNHEY, SMNVEV (reference sequence). This chain's CDR3 is CASRGSGLAGWFNEQFF. Here the CDR3 DNA reads TGTGCCAGCCGCGGATCCGGGCTAGCGGGTTGGTTCAATGAGCAGTTCTTC.

This clone was detected a few times. CDR3 sequence reads: CASSQRQGTDGYTF. The CDR3 DNA is TGTGCCAGCAGCCAGCGACAGGGGACGGATGGCTACACCTTC. This rearrangement joins TRBV5-4 to TRBJ1-2, with 8 bases lining up with TRBD1. The V segment lost 4 bases and the J segment 6 bases; nucleotides outside the gene matches: 8. This CDR3 has 14 amino acids. Per the germline V gene, CDR1 is SGHNT and CDR2 is YYREEE (reference sequence).

The rearrangement joins TRBV7-9 to TRBJ1-1, with TRBD1 as a possible D gene (5 bases). Germline V gene data show CDR1 as SEHNR and CDR2 as FQNEAQ (reference sequence). V was cut by 3 bases and J by 4 bases, with 9 bases left in between. This CDR3 spans 13 amino acids. The CDR3 protein is CASSLGGTTEAFF. The CDR3 DNA reads TGTGCCAGCAGCTTGGGGGGTACCACTGAAGCTTTCTTT.

This clone was seen more than once but under ten times. V and J are TRBV6-5 and TRBJ1-1; TRBD1 aligns across 7 bases. Germline CDR1 reads MNHEY; CDR2 reads SVGAGI. V trimming: 5 bases; J trimming: 1 base; junction bases outside the gene matches: 4. The CDR3 loop spans 14 amino acids. CDR3 in DNA: TGTGCCAGCAGTCCTCGGACAGGGAACACTGAAGCTTTCTTT. As protein: CASSPRTGNTEAFF.